Listed below are T cell receptor beta chains from one sample, sequenced in a study of radiation and T cells in renal cell carcinoma. The table came from immunoSEQ multiplex PCR; TCRdb's copy has only in-frame clones and leaves some out. The top ten hold around 11% of the sample, which has about 150,000 clones, about 88% seen once. The sample consisted of blood, taken from a patient whose treatment included radiotherapy and nephrectomy. The receptors here all came from a woman in her forties or fifties with renal cell carcinoma. Each CDR3 is given without its conserved first and last residue. Fields, in order: CDR3 protein, J gene, clone size, V gene. Some rows have no size entry. The others give once, few or many, or a class for an expanded clone.

CDR3 protein: ASSPQTGELF
J gene: TRBJ2-2
clone size: -
V gene: TRBV7-2

CDR3 protein: ASSLNGIGLETQY
J gene: TRBJ2-5
clone size: -
V gene: TRBV7-7

CDR3 protein: ASSHTGTSGGALVPNEQF
J gene: TRBJ2-1
clone size: -
V gene: TRBV4-2

CDR3 protein: ASSEHTDTGELF
J gene: TRBJ2-2
clone size: -
V gene: TRBV18

CDR3 protein: ASSLGRRTEAF
J gene: TRBJ1-1
clone size: -
V gene: TRBV5-6

CDR3 protein: ASSPRTGLNNEQF
J gene: TRBJ2-1
clone size: -
V gene: TRBV11-3

CDR3 protein: ASGSRGRINEQF
J gene: TRBJ2-1
clone size: -
V gene: TRBV5-1

CDR3 protein: ASSVGTQGKKLF
J gene: TRBJ1-4
clone size: -
V gene: TRBV9

CDR3 protein: SVWFLRLAGLDEQF
J gene: TRBJ2-1
clone size: -
V gene: TRBV29-1

CDR3 protein: ASSGTVNTEAF
J gene: TRBJ1-1
clone size: -
V gene: TRBV19

CDR3 protein: ASSLKGEAFHGYT
J gene: TRBJ1-2
clone size: -
V gene: TRBV6-6

CDR3 protein: ASSRSGANTEAF
J gene: TRBJ1-1
clone size: -
V gene: TRBV19

CDR3 protein: ASRRANTEAF
J gene: TRBJ1-1
clone size: few
V gene: TRBV2

CDR3 protein: ASTLDREEGQPQH
J gene: TRBJ1-5
clone size: few
V gene: TRBV2

CDR3 protein: AGSNLAKNIQY
J gene: TRBJ2-4
clone size: -
V gene: TRBV7-6

CDR3 protein: ASSLDRGRDTQY
J gene: TRBJ2-3
clone size: -
V gene: TRBV5-1

CDR3 protein: ASSLGPGTGTPSGANVLT
J gene: TRBJ2-6
clone size: -
V gene: TRBV27

CDR3 protein: ASSRGLADNEQF
J gene: TRBJ2-1
clone size: once
V gene: TRBV5-1

CDR3 protein: ASSLSTDYYSNEKLF
J gene: TRBJ1-4
clone size: -
V gene: TRBV7-6

CDR3 protein: ASSGGGTTEAF
J gene: TRBJ1-1
clone size: -
V gene: TRBV11-3

CDR3 protein: ASSTTENTEAF
J gene: TRBJ1-1
clone size: -
V gene: TRBV18

CDR3 protein: ASSFTGTSLETQY
J gene: TRBJ2-5
clone size: -
V gene: TRBV7-2

CDR3 protein: ASSLGLPYGYNEQF
J gene: TRBJ2-1
clone size: -
V gene: TRBV7-2

CDR3 protein: ASHPRSGNTIY
J gene: TRBJ1-3
clone size: -
V gene: TRBV19

CDR3 protein: ASRPLLAGGPDTQY
J gene: TRBJ2-3
clone size: -
V gene: TRBV2

CDR3 protein: ASSIVGAAYEQY
J gene: TRBJ2-7
clone size: -
V gene: TRBV19

CDR3 protein: ASSVDAAAGNSPLH
J gene: TRBJ1-6
clone size: once
V gene: TRBV9

CDR3 protein: ASSLGGSANYGYT
J gene: TRBJ1-2
clone size: -
V gene: TRBV5-1

CDR3 protein: ASIQDRGLTEAF
J gene: TRBJ1-1
clone size: -
V gene: TRBV2

CDR3 protein: ASSTRVANYGYT
J gene: TRBJ1-2
clone size: -
V gene: TRBV25-1

CDR3 protein: SVDQQGGNGYT
J gene: TRBJ1-2
clone size: -
V gene: TRBV29-1

CDR3 protein: ASSAGRPSGLF
J gene: TRBJ1-4
clone size: once
V gene: TRBV6-1

CDR3 protein: ASLRGQGDYGYT
J gene: TRBJ1-2
clone size: -
V gene: TRBV19

CDR3 protein: ASSDAGGSNQPQH
J gene: TRBJ1-5
clone size: once
V gene: TRBV2

CDR3 protein: ASMWEDTDYNEQF
J gene: TRBJ2-1
clone size: -
V gene: TRBV19

CDR3 protein: ASSQTGGRTEAF
J gene: TRBJ1-1
clone size: -
V gene: TRBV6-1

CDR3 protein: ASSAGQGGHGYT
J gene: TRBJ1-2
clone size: -
V gene: TRBV6-4

CDR3 protein: SVELGGDLQETQY
J gene: TRBJ2-5
clone size: once
V gene: TRBV29-1

CDR3 protein: ASSLLRAAEQY
J gene: TRBJ2-7
clone size: -
V gene: TRBV11-2